One and the same sample provided the 29 T cell receptor beta chains below, sequenced in a study of spatial heterogeneity in lung cancer. TCRdb called the 5' RACE reads again in MiXCR, with one record for every CDR3 protein. The sample has tens of thousands of distinct CDR3 sequences, 3.5% to 5.5% seen once. Time point specified: sample taken at primary tumor resection. Without sorting, whole RNA was sequenced from tumor, nontumor lung or frozen PBMC. The input for sequencing was PBMCs, taken at surgery. These receptors were taken from a male donor with early-stage non-small cell lung cancer.

This clonotype was seen at least ten times. This chain connects TRBV7-2 to TRBJ1-5; 9 bases match TRBD1. Germline-derived CDR1 and CDR2 are SGHTA and FQGNSA. The ends lost 5 bases at V and 4 bases at J; junction bases unmatched: 3. There are 14 residues in the CDR3. The CDR3 region is CASSRDRANQPQHF. In DNA form, the CDR3 reads TGTGCCAGCAGCAGGGACAGGGCAAATCAGCCCCAGCATTTT.

This clonotype qualifies as medium-sized. This chain connects TRBV28 to TRBJ2-2; 9 bases map to TRBD2. V lost 7 bases, J lost 3 bases, and 6 bases stayed unmatched. CDR1 is MDHEN, CDR2 SYDVKM, per germline. The CDR3 covers 15 residues. The DNA of the CDR3 is TGTGCCAGCAACCTAGCGGGAACTGACACCGGGGAGCTGTTTTTT. Residues: CASNLAGTDTGELFF.

This clonotype has a handful of counts. V usage is TRBV6-2 or TRBV6-3 and J usage is TRBJ2-7, with no clear D. Germline CDR1 is MNHEY and CDR2 is SVGEGT. The CDR3 is 15 amino acids. The V gene lost 5 bases and the J gene lost 0 bases, with 14 bases spanning the gap. The CDR3 spells CASSMPVASSYEQYF. DNA for the CDR3: TGTGCCAGCAGTATGCCTGTGGCTAGCTCCTACGAGCAGTACTTC.

This clonotype was counted at least ten times. The CDR3 loop reads CASSRMGRASYEQYF. The CDR3 bases are TGTGCCAGTAGCCGAATGGGCAGGGCCTCCTACGAGCAGTACTTC. The chain is built from TRBV19 and TRBJ2-7; tentatively, D is TRBD1 (5 bases). The germline CDR1 and CDR2 sequences are LNHDA and SQIVND (reference sequence). The CDR3 extends over 15 amino acids. Trimming took 6 bases from V and 0 from J, leaving 15 bases between them.

This clonotype was detected only a few times. The V and J genes are TRBV20-1 and TRBJ2-5; TRBD2 aligns across 7 bases. Germline V gives CDR1 DFQATT, CDR2 SNEGSKA (reference sequence). V trimming: 5 bases; J trimming: 2 bases; junction bases outside the gene matches: 8. The CDR3 loop spans 14 amino acids. The CDR3 is CSAWGQRGQETQYF. The CDR3 DNA sequence: TGCAGTGCTTGGGGCCAGCGGGGACAAGAGACCCAGTACTTC.

Worth noting for this clonotype: One end of the junction fails to match germline, which may point to a read error. This rearrangement joins TRBV5-1 to TRBJ2-1; 11 bases are a match to TRBD1. This CDR3 has 19 amino acids. CDR1 SGHRS and CDR2 YFSETQ come from the germline V gene. The CDR3 bases are TGTGCCAGCGGCTCCGGACAGGGGGCTGCCCTAAGCTCCTACAATGAGCAGTTCTTC. The encoded protein is CASGSGQGAALSSYNEQFF.

In this sample, this clonotype turned up many times. The rearrangement uses TRBV30 and TRBJ1-2, with D unresolved. CDR1 GTSNPN and CDR2 SVGIG come from the germline V gene (reference sequence). Trimming removed 1 base from V and 6 bases from J, with 6 bases in between. This CDR3 comprises 11 residues. The DNA for the CDR3 is TGTGCCTGGAGTGCGTGGGATGGCTACACCTTC. This translates into CAWSAWDGYTF.

This clonotype was found many times. The chain's CDR3 is CASVHLRKNTEAFF. The CDR3 bases are TGTGCCAGCGTACATCTCAGGAAGAACACTGAAGCTTTCTTT. The rearrangement joins TRBV27 to TRBJ1-1; no reliable D call. V was clipped by 8 bases and J by 1 base, with 14 bases between them. This CDR3 spans 14 amino acids. In germline, CDR1 is MNHEY, CDR2 SMNVEV (reference sequence).

In its sample, this clonotype was seen a few times. The J gene is TRBJ2-2, the V gene TRBV11-2; 9 bases are a match to TRBD1. Per germline, CDR1 SGHAT and CDR2 FQNNGV. This CDR3 is 15 amino acids long. V was clipped by 4 bases and J by 3 bases; unmatched bases: 3. CDR3 loop: CASSYRDRDTGELFF. As DNA, the CDR3 is TGTGCCAGCAGCTACCGGGACAGGGACACCGGGGAGCTGTTTTTT.

This clonotype has at least ten counts. The V call is TRBV6-2 or TRBV6-3, the J call TRBJ2-3; 8 bases agree with TRBD2. The V gene end was trimmed by 2 bases and the J gene end by 4 bases; junction bases not matched to a gene: 20. Per germline, CDR1 MNHEY and CDR2 SVGEGT. The CDR3 is 20 residues long. This CDR3 reads CASSYDTSGTRVLASDTQYF. The DNA of the CDR3 is TGTGCCAGCAGTTACGACACCTCGGGGACTAGAGTTTTGGCGTCAGATACGCAGTATTTT.

This clonotype was recorded many times. The chain links TRBV19 to TRBJ2-7; 7 nucleotides line up with TRBD2. V lost 4 bases to trimming and J lost 3 bases; unmatched junction nucleotides: 9. Germline values: CDR1 LNHDA, CDR2 SQIVND (reference sequence). The CDR3 consists of 15 residues. CDR3 protein: CASSTTSQPFYEQYF. In nucleotides, the CDR3 is TGTGCCAGTAGTACGACTAGCCAGCCCTTCTACGAGCAGTACTTC.

This clonotype was counted many times. The genes are TRBV28 and TRBJ2-6; D is possibly TRBD2 (5 bases). The CDR3 has 21 amino acids. The germline V gene encodes CDR1 MDHEN and CDR2 SYDVKM. With 1 base removed from V and 0 bases from J, the gap between germline ends came to 22 bases. The CDR3 coding sequence is TGTGCCAGCAGTTTATACATGCTTTCGAGGGCCGCCAGCTCTGGGGCCAACGTCCTGACTTTC. Encoded protein: CASSLYMLSRAASSGANVLTF.

This clonotype was seen at least ten times. The chain joins TRBV12-3 or TRBV12-4 to TRBJ2-6; TRBD1 agrees at 9 bases. This CDR3 is built from 20 residues. V lost 2 bases, J lost 1 base, and 12 bases stayed unmatched. CDR3 nucleotide sequence: TGTGCCAGCAGTTTATACAACAGGGGGCTTTTTTCGTCTGGGGCCAACGTCCTGACTTTC. As protein: CASSLYNRGLFSSGANVLTF.

This clonotype came up many times. The rearrangement joins TRBV5-5 to TRBJ2-7; weak D call: TRBD2 (5 bases). Trimming removed 0 bases from V and 3 bases from J, with 10 bases in between. This CDR3 spans 14 amino acids. Germline V gene sequence: CDR1 SGHKS, CDR2 YYEKEE (reference sequence). The CDR3 protein is CASSLEDFYYEQYF. Here the CDR3 DNA reads TGTGCCAGCAGCTTGGAGGACTTTTACTACGAGCAGTACTTC.

This clonotype was detected many times. CDR3 nucleotide sequence: TGTGCCACGTCGCCGGACAGGCTGTGGGATGAGCAGTTCTTC. Amino acid sequence: CATSPDRLWDEQFF. The chain carries TRBV15 and TRBJ2-1; 7 bases match TRBD1. Germline CDR1 is LNHNV and CDR2 is YYDKDF (reference sequence). After removal of 9 bases from V and 8 bases from J, the junction contained 13 bases not matched to a gene. The CDR3 extends over 14 amino acids.

There are many counts of this clonotype. The chain couples TRBV12-3 or TRBV12-4 to TRBJ1-6; possible D gene TRBD1, 5 bases. This CDR3 spans 14 amino acids. With 5 bases removed from V and 10 bases from J, the gap between germline ends came to 15 bases. The CDR3 region has the DNA TGTGCCAGCAGTCCCAGACAGAATCGATCACCCCTCCACTTT. Protein product: CASSPRQNRSPLHF.

This clonotype came up many times. The CDR3 region is CASSLASVEPQHF. The CDR3 DNA sequence: TGTGCCAGCTCCTTAGCGTCGGTTGAGCCCCAGCATTTT. This rearrangement joins TRBV18 to TRBJ1-5; unclear D gene. The length of the CDR3 is 13 residues. Germline V CDR1 and CDR2: KGHSH, LQKENI. The V and J ends lost 6 bases and 8 bases respectively, with 14 bases between them. Full variable domain (remainder filled in from reference TRBV18 and TRBJ1-5): NAGVMQNPRHLVRRRGQEARLRCSPMKGHSHVYWYRQLPEEGLKFMVYLQKENIIDESGMPKERFSAEFPKEGPSILRIQQVVRGDSAAYFCASSLASVEPQHFGDGTRLSIL.

This clonotype occurred many times. The genes are TRBV7-9 and TRBJ1-1, with D tentatively TRBD1 (5 bases). The CDR3 runs 14 residues. Germline lookup yields CDR1 SEHNR and CDR2 FQNEAQ (reference sequence). The V and J ends lost 5 bases and 3 bases respectively, with 13 bases between them. The CDR3 sequence is CASSRTSGDTEAFF. The CDR3 DNA sequence: TGTGCCAGCAGCCGGACATCCGGGGACACTGAAGCTTTCTTT. The variable domain in full, completed from reference TRBV7-9 and TRBJ1-1, reads DTGVSQNPRHKITKRGQNVTFRCDPISEHNRLYWYRQTLGQGPEFLTYFQNEAQLEKSRLLSDRFSAERPKGSFSTLEIQRTEQGDSAMYLCASSRTSGDTEAFFGQGTRLTVV.

This clonotype was recorded many times. This chain joins TRBV5-1 and TRBJ2-1; TRBD1 might be the D (5 bases). The germline V gene encodes CDR1 SGHRS and CDR2 YFSETQ. The V end lost 1 base, the J end lost 8 bases, and 13 bases lay between the germline ends. The CDR3 covers 14 residues. Written as DNA, the CDR3 is TGCGCCAGCAGCTTGAATGGCAGGGCGGATGAGCAGTTCTTC. As protein: CASSLNGRADEQFF.

This clonotype was counted ten times or more. V gene TRBV30 combines with J gene TRBJ2-6; D gene uncertain. CDR1 GTSNPN and CDR2 SVGIG come from the germline V gene (reference sequence). The CDR3 length is 17 residues. The ends were cut back, 1 base at V and 0 bases at J, with 13 bases in the middle. CDR3 DNA: TGTGCCTGGAGTGGTAGTGGGGAATTCTCTGGGGCCAACGTCCTGACTTTC. This translates into CAWSGSGEFSGANVLTF. The whole variable domain, remainder taken from reference TRBV30 and TRBJ2-6, is SQTIHQWPATLVQPVGSPLSLECTVEGTSNPNLYWYRQAAGRGLQLLFYSVGIGQISSEVPQNLSASRPQDRQFILSSKKLLLSDSGFYLCAWSGSGEFSGANVLTFGAGSRLTVL.

The table lists this clonotype with many counts. The chain combines TRBV28 with TRBJ1-5; D may be TRBD1 (5 bases). The CDR3 totals 15 residues. Per germline, CDR1 MDHEN and CDR2 SYDVKM. V was trimmed by 3 bases and J by 6 bases, leaving 15 bases between them. CDR3 bases: TGTGCCAGCAGTTTTGGGCAGGGTTTTGGTCAGCCCCAGCATTTT. It is translated as CASSFGQGFGQPQHF.

This clonotype was counted ten times or more. The chain couples TRBV2 to TRBJ2-2, with 8 positions matching TRBD1. This CDR3 has 15 amino acids. With 7 bases clipped from V and 5 bases from J, the junction kept 9 bases outside the gene matches. The germline V gene encodes CDR1 SNHLY and CDR2 FYNNEI. DNA for the CDR3: TGTGCCAGCATGTCGAGTACAGGGGGAACCGGGGAGCTGTTTTTT. Translated: CASMSSTGGTGELFF.

This clonotype was seen ten or more times. The gene calls are TRBV28 and TRBJ2-7; a possible D gene is TRBD1 (5 bases). The V gene lost 8 bases and the J gene lost 5 bases, with 19 bases spanning the gap. There are 14 residues in the CDR3. Germline lookup yields CDR1 MDHEN and CDR2 SYDVKM. The CDR3 region is CASRTPTVFHEQYF. CDR3 nucleotide sequence: TGTGCCAGCCGCACACCGACAGTTTTCCACGAGCAGTACTTC.

Many counts were recorded for this clonotype. The rearrangement links TRBV30 to TRBJ2-2, with a tentative D call TRBD2 (6 bases). Trimming pared 2 bases from V and 6 bases from J, leaving 16 bases between. The CDR3 covers 15 residues. The germline gives CDR1 GTSNPN, CDR2 SVGIG (reference sequence). CDR3 loop: CAWSSGGGIAGELFF. The CDR3 region has the DNA TGTGCCTGGAGTTCCGGTGGGGGGATCGCCGGGGAGCTGTTTTTT.

CDR3 DNA: TGTGCCAGTAGTCCGGGACCGGCGGGCGAGCAGTACTTC. Encoded protein: CASSPGPAGEQYF. V is TRBV19 and J is TRBJ2-7; tentatively, D is TRBD1 or TRBD2 (5 bases each). The V gene lost 5 bases and the J gene lost 6 bases, with 14 bases spanning the gap. There are 13 residues in the CDR3. Germline lookup yields CDR1 LNHDA and CDR2 SQIVND (reference sequence).

In its sample, this clonotype was seen many times. The gene calls are TRBV7-9 and TRBJ1-2; D unresolved. The V end was cut by 1 base, the J end by 2 bases, with 11 bases between. CDR1 and CDR2 (germline): SEHNR, FQNEAQ (reference sequence). The CDR3 covers 15 residues. CDR3 region: CASSLGVARNYGYTF. The CDR3, as DNA: TGTGCCAGCAGCTTAGGGGTAGCCCGCAACTATGGCTACACCTTC.

At least ten counts were recorded for this clonotype. The V gene is TRBV4-1, the J gene TRBJ2-5; 7 positions agree with TRBD1. CDR1 is MGHRA, CDR2 YSYEKL, per germline. This CDR3 region has 13 residues. The junction had 1 base not matched to a gene; V was cut back by 5 bases and J by 1 base. The CDR3 DNA sequence: TGCGCCAGCAGCAGGGGGCCCCAAGAGACCCAGTACTTC. Residues: CASSRGPQETQYF.

This clonotype has at least ten counts. The V gene is TRBV4-3, the J gene TRBJ2-7; the match to TRBD1 covers 8 bases. This CDR3 spans 17 amino acids. Looked up from germline, CDR1 is LGHNA and CDR2 is YSLEER. The junction had 7 bases not matched to a gene; V was cut back by 0 bases and J by 0 bases. The CDR3 sequence: CASSQDQQGVFSYEQYF. The CDR3 region has the DNA TGCGCCAGCAGCCAAGATCAACAGGGGGTCTTCTCCTACGAGCAGTACTTC.

In its sample, this clonotype was seen many times. The rearrangement links TRBV24-1 to TRBJ2-5, with D uncertain. CDR3 size: 15 residues. V lost 4 bases and J lost 1, with 12 bases in between. Germline CDR1 is KGHDR and CDR2 is SFDVKD. CDR3 amino acids: CATSDRLSPQETQYF. The DNA of the CDR3 is TGTGCCACCAGTGACCGATTGTCGCCCCAAGAGACCCAGTACTTC.